This T cell receptor beta chain was profiled in a study of shared clonotypes between healthy human individuals. This clone occurred a few times. At one end, the junction sequence differs from germline, possibly due to a read error. The CDR3 extends over 13 amino acids. CDR1 SGHAT and CDR2 FQDESV come from the germline V gene (reference sequence). Assay: immunoSEQ multiplex PCR; the TCRdb copy retains only in-frame clones and omits some. Here the sample spans fewer than 850,000 clones, about two thirds being singletons. V usage is TRBV11-1 and J usage is TRBJ2-1; no clear D. The clonotype was recovered from a woman in her 30s in good health. Source material: memory CD4+ T cells sorted from blood. Subset specified: CD45RA-negative fraction. CDR3 protein: CASSSQIYSEQFF. The DNA of the CDR3 is TGTGCCAGCAGCTCCCAGATCTACAGTGAGCAGTTCTTC. Drawing the rest from reference TRBV11-1 and TRBJ2-1, the complete variable domain is EAEVAQSPRYKITEKSQAVAFWCDPISGHATLYWYRQILGQGPELLVQFQDESVVDDSQLPKDRFSAERLKGVDSTLKIQPAELGDSAMYLCASSSQIYSEQFFGPGTRLTVL.